A single sample is the source of the 20 T cell receptor beta chains below, sequenced in a study of blood T cell repertoires in COVID-19. TCRdb keeps only in-frame clones here, not all; method: immunoSEQ multiplex PCR. The sample shows a few hundred thousand clones, 88% of them seen only once. Sequencing input: peripheral blood. The receptors here all came from a woman aged 25 to 39 with acute or convalescent COVID-19.

This clone has just a few counts. The chain links TRBV10-2 to TRBJ1-5; tentative D call: TRBD1 (6 bases). The CDR3 spans 13 residues. Per germline, CDR1 WSHSY and CDR2 SAAADI. V was shortened by 5 bases and J by 4 bases, with 9 bases between the two germline ends. The CDR3 DNA follows: TGCGCCAGCAGTTTGGACAGAAATCAGCCCCAGCATTTT. Its translation: CASSLDRNQPQHF.

V usage is TRBV6-1 and J usage is TRBJ2-3, with 8 bases identical to TRBD2. The V gene end was trimmed by 4 bases and the J gene end by 0 bases; junction bases not matched to a gene: 3. The CDR3 covers 15 residues. Germline assignment: CDR1 MNHNS and CDR2 SASEGT. The CDR3 DNA reads TGTGCCAGCAGTGGTAGCGGGGTTAGCACAGATACGCAGTATTTT. Its protein product is CASSGSGVSTDTQYF.

The chain has TRBV18 and TRBJ2-4; the match to TRBD1 covers 10 bases. The length of the CDR3 is 15 residues. The V gene's germline CDR1 is KGHSH and CDR2 LQKENI. Trimming cost V 6 bases and J 9 bases; bases outside gene matches: 11. CDR3 region: CASSPQTGGLSIQYF. The CDR3 DNA sequence: TGTGCCAGCTCTCCGCAGACAGGGGGCTTAAGCATTCAGTACTTC.

The chain couples TRBV6-2 or TRBV6-3 to TRBJ2-3; 12 bases are a match to TRBD2. With 5 bases clipped from V and 3 bases from J, the junction kept 9 bases outside the gene matches. This CDR3 comprises 17 residues. CDR1 and CDR2 (germline): MNHEY, SVGEGT. This CDR3 is CASSKGLAGGRTDTQYF. Written as DNA, the CDR3 is TGTGCCAGCAGTAAGGGGCTAGCGGGAGGGAGGACAGATACGCAGTATTTT.

The rearrangement uses TRBV12-5 and TRBJ2-3; D remains unclear. V shed 1 base and J shed 3 bases, with 8 bases lying between them. The CDR3 length is 14 residues. Germline values: CDR1 LGHNT, CDR2 FRNRAP. For the CDR3, the DNA is TGTGCTAGTGGTTTGGGACTTGTTACAGATACGCAGTATTTT. Translation gives CASGLGLVTDTQYF.

Written as DNA, the CDR3 is TGTGCCAGCGTGGGTCAGGGCGAGAACGAGCAGTACTTC. Translated: CASVGQGENEQYF. The chain carries TRBV7-9 and TRBJ2-7; tentatively, D is TRBD1 (5 bases). Germline V gives CDR1 SEHNR, CDR2 FQNEAQ (reference sequence). There are 13 residues in the CDR3. The germline V and J ends were trimmed by 8 bases and 5 bases, with 16 bases remaining between them.

This chain links TRBV5-6 with TRBJ2-7, with 8 bases fitting TRBD1. The CDR3 is 16 amino acids. V shed 4 bases and J 0 bases; nucleotides not matched to a gene: 9. In germline, CDR1 is SGHDT, CDR2 YYEEEE. The CDR3, as DNA: TGTGCCAGCAGCCTGGACCCAGGGGGCAGCTCCTACGAGCAGTACTTC. It encodes CASSLDPGGSSYEQYF.

This chain uses TRBV6-5 with TRBJ1-5; the match to TRBD1 covers 7 bases. Trimming took 1 base from V and 2 from J; bases not matched to a gene: 5. This CDR3 region has 16 residues. CDR1 and CDR2 (germline): MNHEY, SVGAGI. The CDR3 bases are TGTGCCAGCAGTTACTTAGGCAGGGGGGGCAATCAGCCCCAGCATTTT. It yields the protein CASSYLGRGGNQPQHF.

Notes on this clone: The same CDR3 can be traced to other DNA sequences in this sample. The V gene is TRBV6-5, the J gene TRBJ2-3; TRBD2 aligns across 7 bases. The CDR3 is made up of 15 amino acids. V lost 2 bases to trimming and J lost 1 base; unmatched junction nucleotides: 3. Germline values: CDR1 MNHEY, CDR2 SVGAGI. The CDR3 here is CASSYGLAGTDTQYF. Here the CDR3 DNA reads TGTGCCAGCAGTTACGGGCTAGCGGGCACAGATACGCAGTATTTT.

This clone appeared a single time. The rearrangement links TRBV30 to TRBJ2-3; 8 nucleotides agree with TRBD1. V gave up 2 bases and J gave up 5 bases; unmatched junction bases: 9. This CDR3 spans 15 amino acids. The germline CDR1 and CDR2 sequences are GTSNPN and SVGIG (reference sequence). The CDR3 DNA reads as TGTGCCTGGAGTTCTTTGGCAGGGGGCTTAGATACGCAGTATTTT. Its translation is CAWSSLAGGLDTQYF.

The chain has TRBV10-3 and TRBJ2-6; 7 nucleotides match TRBD2. From germline, CDR1 is ENHRY and CDR2 SYGVKD. Trimming took 6 bases from V and 2 from J; bases not matched to a gene: 7. There are 16 residues in the CDR3. The CDR3 DNA reads as TGTGCCATCAGGGGGGGGGAGACCGCTGGGGCCAACGTCCTGACTTTC. Translation: CAIRGGETAGANVLTF.

This clone was observed a single time. The chain combines TRBV5-6 with TRBJ2-7; 10 nucleotides align to TRBD1. The trim removed 1 base at V and 3 bases at J, leaving 1 base unmatched. The germline V gene encodes CDR1 SGHDT and CDR2 YYEEEE. This CDR3 is built from 14 residues. The CDR3 DNA reads as TGTGCCAGCAGCTTGTGGGACAGGGGCTACGAGCAGTACTTC. Its translation: CASSLWDRGYEQYF. Supplemented by reference TRBV5-6 and TRBJ2-7, the full variable domain reads DAGVTQSPTHLIKTRGQQVTLRCSPKSGHDTVSWYQQALGQGPQFIFQYYEEEERQRGNFPDRFSGHQFPNYSSELNVNALLLGDSALYLCASSLWDRGYEQYFGPGTRLTVT.

The chain couples TRBV30 to TRBJ2-7, with 9 bases lining up with TRBD1. CDR1 is GTSNPN, CDR2 SVGIG, per germline (reference sequence). The length of the CDR3 is 15 residues. The J segment lost 0 bases and the V segment lost 2 bases, leaving 5 bases of the junction unmatched. The CDR3 nucleotides read TGTGCCTGGAGTCTGCGGGACAGGGTCTCCTACGAGCAGTACTTC. Translation: CAWSLRDRVSYEQYF.

This rearrangement joins TRBV10-3 to TRBJ2-7, with 10 bases aligning to TRBD1. Trimming removed 9 bases from V and 4 bases from J; junction bases left unmatched: 3. Germline CDR1 and CDR2: ENHRY and SYGVKD. CDR3 size: 12 residues. The CDR3 sequence is CAIGTGEYEQYF. The CDR3 DNA follows: TGTGCCATAGGGACAGGGGAGTACGAGCAGTACTTC.

The chain employs TRBV5-4 and TRBJ2-7; 7 bases map to TRBD1. Germline values: CDR1 SGHNT, CDR2 YYREEE (reference sequence). V shed 4 bases, J shed 1 base, and the junction held 8 bases outside the gene matches. The CDR3 has 15 residues. The CDR3 DNA sequence: TGTGCCAGCAGCCCATCGGGACAGAGATCCTACGAGCAGTACTTC. Encoded protein: CASSPSGQRSYEQYF.

The chain joins TRBV6-1 to TRBJ2-1; D gene uncertain. The CDR3 has 14 amino acids. V gave up 0 bases and J gave up 8 bases, with 11 bases separating them. CDR1 MNHNS and CDR2 SASEGT come from the germline V gene. The CDR3 DNA reads TGTGCCAGCAGTGAAGCGAGTTATAGAGATGAGCAGTTCTTC. Translating it yields CASSEASYRDEQFF.

The gene calls are TRBV5-5 and TRBJ1-2, with 8 bases fitting TRBD1. V was clipped by 4 bases and J by 3 bases; unmatched bases: 5. The CDR3 sequence is 14 residues long. In germline, CDR1 is SGHKS, CDR2 YYEKEE (reference sequence). CDR3 in amino acids: CASSDGQGYYGYTF. CDR3 sequence (DNA): TGTGCCAGCAGCGACGGACAGGGTTACTATGGCTACACCTTC.

This chain links TRBV27 with TRBJ2-7; TRBD1 is a possible D gene (6 bases). Germline V lookup: CDR1 MNHEY, CDR2 SMNVEV (reference sequence). With 2 bases removed from V and 3 bases from J, the gap between germline ends came to 14 bases. CDR3 length: 15 residues. The CDR3 protein is CASSLKVTGSYEQYF. CDR3 DNA sequence: TGTGCCAGCAGTTTAAAGGTTACAGGGAGCTACGAGCAGTACTTC.

The chain couples TRBV24-1 to TRBJ2-4; D possibly corresponds to TRBD2 (5 bases). CDR1 and CDR2 (germline): KGHDR, SFDVKD. V was clipped by 3 bases and J by 6 bases, with 11 bases between them. This CDR3 is 14 amino acids long. CDR3: CATSDTTEGNIQYF. The DNA of the CDR3 is TGTGCCACCAGTGATACAACAGAGGGAAACATTCAGTACTTC.

The chain has TRBV27 and TRBJ1-5; the D gene is possibly TRBD1 (6 bases). CDR1 is MNHEY and CDR2 is SMNVEV in the germline V gene (reference sequence). CDR3 length equals 13 residues. Deletions cut 8 bases from V and 0 bases from J, with 8 bases between. The chain's CDR3 is CASGQFSNQPQHF. The CDR3 DNA reads TGTGCCAGCGGACAGTTTAGCAATCAGCCCCAGCATTTT.